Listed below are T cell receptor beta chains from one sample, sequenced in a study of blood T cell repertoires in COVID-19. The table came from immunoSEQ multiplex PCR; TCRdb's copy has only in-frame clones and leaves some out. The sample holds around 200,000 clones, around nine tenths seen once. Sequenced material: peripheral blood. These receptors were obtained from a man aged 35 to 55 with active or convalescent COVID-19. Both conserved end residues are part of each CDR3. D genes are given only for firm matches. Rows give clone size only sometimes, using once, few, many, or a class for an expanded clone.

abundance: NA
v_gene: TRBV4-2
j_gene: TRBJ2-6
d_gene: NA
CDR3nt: TGTGCCAGCAGCCAAGAAGGCGGTTTGGGGGCCAACGTCCTGACTTTC
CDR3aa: CASSQEGGLGANVLTF

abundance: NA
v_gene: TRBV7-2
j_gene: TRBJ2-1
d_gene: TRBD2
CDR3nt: TGTGCCAGCAGCGGTACTAGCGGGCCCTACAATGAGCAGTTCTTC
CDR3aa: CASSGTSGPYNEQFF

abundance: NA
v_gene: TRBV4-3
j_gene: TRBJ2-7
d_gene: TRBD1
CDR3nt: TGCGCCAGCAGCCTTTCCGCCCAGGGGGTCTACGAGCAGTACTTC
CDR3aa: CASSLSAQGVYEQYF

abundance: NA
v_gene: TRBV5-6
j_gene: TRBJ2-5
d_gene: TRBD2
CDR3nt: TGTGCCAGCAGCCCTATCGGGGGGGCACAAGAGACCCAGTACTTC
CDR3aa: CASSPIGGAQETQYF

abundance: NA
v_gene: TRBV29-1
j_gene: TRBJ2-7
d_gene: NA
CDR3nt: TGCAGCGTTGAGGGGCGACGGAACAGCGCCTACGAGCAGTACTTC
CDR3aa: CSVEGRRNSAYEQYF

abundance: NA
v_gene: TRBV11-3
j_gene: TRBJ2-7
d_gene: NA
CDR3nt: TGTGCCAGCAGTCAGGGTCCCGCCTACGAGCAGTACTTC
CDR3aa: CASSQGPAYEQYF

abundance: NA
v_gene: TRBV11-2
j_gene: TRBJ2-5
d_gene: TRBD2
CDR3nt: TGTGCCAGCAGCTCCGGGACTAGCGGGGGGTACCAAGAGACCCAGTACTTC
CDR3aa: CASSSGTSGGYQETQYF

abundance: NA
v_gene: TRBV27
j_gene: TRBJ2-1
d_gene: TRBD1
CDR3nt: TGTGCCAGCAGTTTATCGAGCGGGACAGGGGGAGGCAATGAGCAGTTCTTC
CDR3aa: CASSLSSGTGGGNEQFF

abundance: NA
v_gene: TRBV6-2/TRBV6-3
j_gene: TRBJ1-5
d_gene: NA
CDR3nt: TGTGCCAGCAGTTATTCGGGGGGCGGTCAGCCCCAGCATTTT
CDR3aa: CASSYSGGGQPQHF

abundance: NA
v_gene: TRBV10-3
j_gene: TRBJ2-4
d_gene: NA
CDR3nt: TGTGCCATCAGTGAGGGGGCGGACATTCAGTACTTC
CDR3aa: CAISEGADIQYF

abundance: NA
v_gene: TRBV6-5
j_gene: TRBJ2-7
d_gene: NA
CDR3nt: TGTGCCAGCGCTCCGTGGCAGGACAAGAACTACGAGCAGTACTTC
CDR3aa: CASAPWQDKNYEQYF

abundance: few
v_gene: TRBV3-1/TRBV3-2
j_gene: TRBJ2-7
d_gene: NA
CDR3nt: TGTGCCAGCAGCCAGACTGGCTACGAGCAGTACTTC
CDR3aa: CASSQTGYEQYF

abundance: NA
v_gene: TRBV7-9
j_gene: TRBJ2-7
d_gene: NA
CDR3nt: TGTGCCAGCAGCTTCGGGACGGTCGGGAGCGAGCAGTACTTC
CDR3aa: CASSFGTVGSEQYF

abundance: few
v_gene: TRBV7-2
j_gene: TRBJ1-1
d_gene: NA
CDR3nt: TGTGCCAGCAGCTTAAGGGGTTTGAGCACTGAAGCTTTCTTT
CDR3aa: CASSLRGLSTEAFF

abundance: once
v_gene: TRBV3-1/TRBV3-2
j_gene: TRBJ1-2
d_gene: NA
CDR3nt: TGTGCCAGCAGCCAAGAGGAGGGGCCCGGAGGGGGCTACACCTTC
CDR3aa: CASSQEEGPGGGYTF

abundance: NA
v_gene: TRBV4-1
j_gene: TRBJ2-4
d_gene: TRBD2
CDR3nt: TGCGCCAGCAGCCAAGACCGGAGTCGACTAGCCATGTACTTC
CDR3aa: CASSQDRSRLAMYF